The 22 T cell receptor beta chains given below trace back to one sample, sequenced in a study of T cells in Graves' hyperthyroidism and ophthalmopathy (dated by TCRdb to between 2019 and 2020). Library method: multiplex PCR. Sequencing instrument: Illumina HiSeq 2000. The TCR beta CDR3 regions were amplified from the RNA transcripts. The first round of RT-PCR for the TCR CDR3 was performed with the HTBI primer set and the Qiagen OneStep RT-PCR kit. Using fastp at Q25 and MiXCR, TCRdb reprocessed the public reads and kept productive beta chains. Rows merge per CDR3 protein into single entries with the most common DNA and genes. This sample is represented by about 410,000 distinct CDR3 sequences; roughly 14% of them were singletons. Together, the top ten hold around 14% of the sample. Specimen: blood. These receptor sequences come from a young man with Graves' ophthalmopathy.

In its sample, this clonotype was seen many times. V usage is TRBV5-1 and J usage is TRBJ2-7; TRBD1 agrees at 7 bases. The CDR3 has 13 amino acids. Germline values: CDR1 SGHRS, CDR2 YFSETQ. The J segment lost 3 bases and the V segment lost 6 bases, leaving 6 bases of the junction unmatched. CDR3 protein: CASKYAGGYEQYF. CDR3 bases: TGCGCCAGCAAGTACGCAGGGGGCTACGAGCAGTACTTC. The variable domain in full, with the rest retrieved from reference TRBV5-1 and TRBJ2-7, is KAGVTQTPRYLIKTRGQQVTLSCSPISGHRSVSWYQQTPGQGLQFLFEYFSETQRNKGNFPGRFSGRQFSNSRSEMNVSTLELGDSALYLCASKYAGGYEQYFGPGTRLTVT.

The V call is TRBV5-1, the J call TRBJ2-1, with 11 positions matching TRBD2. V shed 4 bases, J shed 3 bases, and the junction held 6 bases outside the gene matches. Per germline, CDR1 SGHRS and CDR2 YFSETQ. CDR3 length equals 16 residues. In nucleotides, the CDR3 is TGCGCCAGCAGCCCGGGACTAGCGGTATACTACAATGAGCAGTTCTTC. This sequence encodes CASSPGLAVYYNEQFF.

This clonotype was picked up many times. This chain links TRBV18 with TRBJ1-2; 7 bases align to TRBD1. The CDR3 runs 15 residues. Germline-derived CDR1 and CDR2 are KGHSH and LQKENI. V lost 2 bases and J lost 4; bases outside the gene matches: 7. The CDR3 sequence is CASSPSEGAPYGYTF. CDR3 in DNA: TGTGCCAGCTCACCAAGTGAGGGGGCGCCCTATGGCTACACCTTC. The complete variable domain, with remaining parts taken from reference TRBV18 and TRBJ1-2, reads NAGVMQNPRHLVRRRGQEARLRCSPMKGHSHVYWYRQLPEEGLKFMVYLQKENIIDESGMPKERFSAEFPKEGPSILRIQQVVRGDSAAYFCASSPSEGAPYGYTFGSGTRLTVV.

This clonotype was observed many times. This chain joins TRBV5-1 and TRBJ2-1; 7 bases line up with TRBD1. The J segment lost 5 bases and the V segment lost 0 bases, leaving 5 bases of the junction unmatched. The CDR3 totals 15 residues. Germline V lookup: CDR1 SGHRS, CDR2 YFSETQ. The CDR3 is CASSLGETGHNEQFF. CDR3 in DNA: TGCGCCAGCAGCTTGGGAGAGACAGGGCACAATGAGCAGTTCTTC.

The chain couples TRBV4-1 to TRBJ1-5; D is undetermined. Trimming took 1 base from V and 1 from J, leaving 8 bases between them. This CDR3 contains 15 residues. Germline V gene sequence: CDR1 MGHRA, CDR2 YSYEKL. CDR3 protein: CASSQGTQSNQPQHF. The CDR3 DNA reads TGCGCCAGCAGCCAAGGGACGCAGAGCAATCAGCCCCAGCATTTT.

This chain uses TRBV6-1 with TRBJ1-3; a possible D gene is TRBD1 (5 bases). The V end was cut by 6 bases, the J end by 10 bases, with 19 bases between. Per the germline V gene, CDR1 is MNHNS and CDR2 is SASEGT. This CDR3 contains 14 residues. The CDR3 here is CASSPTVSWRTIYF. CDR3 DNA sequence: TGTGCCAGCAGCCCGACAGTTTCCTGGAGGACCATATATTTT.

This rearrangement joins TRBV7-3 to TRBJ2-7, with D possibly matching TRBD2 (5 bases). Per the germline V gene, CDR1 is SGHTA and CDR2 is FQGTGA. V was trimmed by 1 base and J by 3 bases, leaving 7 bases between them. The CDR3 runs 13 residues. The CDR3 spells CASSLNEGYEQYF. The DNA of the CDR3 is TGTGCCAGCAGCTTAAATGAGGGCTACGAGCAGTACTTC.

This clonotype has at least ten counts. The chain employs TRBV3-1 and TRBJ2-7; D unclear. Germline V gene sequence: CDR1 LGHDT, CDR2 YNNKEL (reference sequence). This CDR3 comprises 14 residues. V lost 0 bases and J 3 bases, leaving 9 bases between the germline ends. CDR3 DNA sequence: TGTGCCAGCAGCCAAGATCCAGGTATCTACGAGCAGTACTTC. Protein product: CASSQDPGIYEQYF.

The table lists this clonotype with many counts. This chain links TRBV11-2 with TRBJ2-2, with TRBD1 matching 10 bases. Germline V gene data show CDR1 as SGHAT and CDR2 as FQNNGV. With 0 bases clipped from V and 5 bases from J, the junction kept 9 bases outside the gene matches. CDR3 size: 18 residues. The CDR3 DNA is TGTGCCAGCAGCTTAGATTGGGCCGACAGGGGGCGGACCGGGGAGCTGTTTTTT. Translating gives CASSLDWADRGRTGELFF. Full variable domain (missing parts from reference TRBV11-2 and TRBJ2-2): EAGVAQSPRYKIIEKRQSVAFWCNPISGHATLYWYQQILGQGPKLLIQFQNNGVVDDSQLPKDRFSAERLKGVDSTLKIQPAKLEDSAVYLCASSLDWADRGRTGELFFGEGSRLTVL.

In this sample, this clonotype turned up many times. The genes are TRBV2 and TRBJ2-2; 8 bases line up with TRBD2. This CDR3 has 16 residues. The germline gives CDR1 SNHLY, CDR2 FYNNEI. V dropped 4 bases and J dropped 1; count of bases not matched to a gene: 5. CDR3 nucleotides: TGTGCCAGCAGTGTGAGGAGCGGGGGGAACACCGGGGAGCTGTTTTTT. This translates into CASSVRSGGNTGELFF.

The V call is TRBV5-6, the J call TRBJ2-2; 8 nucleotides line up with TRBD1. J was trimmed by 4 bases and V by 5 bases; bases with no gene match: 10. Germline CDR1 is SGHDT and CDR2 is YYEEEE. This CDR3 is built from 16 residues. CDR3 coding DNA: TGTGCCAGCAGTCTCCCCCAGGACAGGGTCACCGGGGAGCTGTTTTTT. Residues: CASSLPQDRVTGELFF.

This clonotype has ten or more counts. V and J are TRBV7-2 and TRBJ2-5; D call uncertain. V was pared by 1 base and J by 0 bases, with 9 bases between. There are 15 residues in the CDR3. Germline V lookup: CDR1 SGHTA, CDR2 FQGNSA. The CDR3 bases are TGTGCCAGCAGCTTAGTATTTTACTACCAAGAGACCCAGTACTTC. This gives the protein CASSLVFYYQETQYF. The full variable domain, its missing parts supplied by reference TRBV7-2 and TRBJ2-5, is GAGVSQSPSNKVTEKGKDVELRCDPISGHTALYWYRQSLGQGLEFLIYFQGNSAPDKSGLPSDRFSAERTGGSVSTLTIQRTQQEDSAVYLCASSLVFYYQETQYFGPGTRLLVL.

This clonotype was recorded many times. The chain has TRBV30 and TRBJ2-5; D possibly uses TRBD1 or TRBD2 (5 bases each). V was trimmed by 0 bases and J by 3 bases, leaving 11 bases between them. The CDR3 is made up of 14 amino acids. Per the germline V gene, CDR1 is GTSNPN and CDR2 is SVGIG (reference sequence). The DNA for the CDR3 is TGTGCCTGGAGTGTAACGGGGCCTAAAGAGACCCAGTACTTC. Its protein product is CAWSVTGPKETQYF.

This clonotype was detected many times. The rearrangement uses TRBV18 and TRBJ2-1, with D unresolved. Trimming pared 4 bases from V and 1 base from J, leaving 5 bases between. Germline assignment: CDR1 KGHSH and CDR2 LQKENI. The CDR3 is 13 residues long. The CDR3 loop reads CASSLQSYNEQFF. CDR3 nucleotide sequence: TGTGCCAGCTCACTACAGTCCTACAATGAGCAGTTCTTC.

This clonotype appeared once. This chain connects TRBV24-1 to TRBJ2-5; D tentatively fits TRBD1 or TRBD2 (6 bases each). In germline, CDR1 is KGHDR, CDR2 SFDVKD. The CDR3 has 15 residues. The ends were cut back, 3 bases at V and 2 bases at J, with 12 bases in the middle. Here the CDR3 DNA reads TGTGCCACCAGTGATGGAGGGACACCGCAAGAGACCCAGTACTTC. Translation: CATSDGGTPQETQYF.

The chain links TRBV18 to TRBJ2-1, with 10 bases that match TRBD1. Germline trimming cut 8 bases from V and 9 bases from J; bases unmatched to any gene: 19. The CDR3 is 17 residues long. Germline CDR1 KGHSH, CDR2 LQKENI. CDR3 amino acids: CASKNLTDRGLRGEQFF. In DNA, the CDR3 is TGTGCCAGCAAAAACCTTACCGACAGGGGGCTTCGGGGTGAGCAGTTCTTC.

The V and J genes are TRBV19 and TRBJ2-7; D gene uncertain. CDR3 length: 14 residues. The V end was cut by 3 bases, the J end by 5 bases, with 14 bases between. Germline loops: CDR1 LNHDA, CDR2 SQIVND (reference sequence). The CDR3 nucleotides read TGTGCCAGTAGTATTCAAGGGAATTCGGACGAGCAGTACTTC. Translated, it gives CASSIQGNSDEQYF.

This clonotype was picked up many times. The chain carries TRBV12-3 or TRBV12-4 and TRBJ2-7, with 10 bases identical to TRBD2. The ends lost 6 bases at V and 4 bases at J; junction bases unmatched: 6. The CDR3 is made up of 14 amino acids. CDR3 loop: CASSPLAGTYEQYF. The CDR3 nucleotides are TGTGCCAGCAGCCCACTAGCGGGAACGTACGAGCAGTACTTC.

About this clonotype: This may arise from a read error, as a much more abundant clone is one base away. This chain connects TRBV7-8 to TRBJ2-7; tentatively, D is TRBD1 (5 bases). This CDR3 contains 15 residues. In germline, CDR1 is SGHVS, CDR2 FQNEAQ. V dropped 4 bases and J dropped 3 bases, with 16 bases sitting between them. The CDR3 nucleotides read TGTGCCAGCAGCTCAGGAGTGGGGCAGCGCTACGAGCAGTACTTC. Protein sequence: CASSSGVGQRYEQYF.

This clonotype was seen ten or more times. Germline and junction disagree at one end, which may indicate a read error. This chain links TRBV7-9 with TRBJ1-4; D unresolved. CDR1 SEHNR and CDR2 FQNEAQ come from the germline V gene (reference sequence). The CDR3 length is 15 residues. The CDR3 spells CASSLAIATNEKLFF. CDR3 DNA sequence: TGTGCCAGCAGCCTAGCTATTGCAACTAATGAAAAACTGTTTTTT.

This clonotype came up many times. V gene TRBV6-6 combines with J gene TRBJ1-2; 9 nucleotides agree with TRBD1. The CDR3 runs 15 residues. The junction had 7 bases not matched to a gene; V was cut back by 1 base and J by 7 bases. The germline V gene has CDR1 MNHNY and CDR2 SVGAGI (reference sequence). The CDR3 DNA reads as TGTGCCAGCAGTTACTTCGGGACAGGGTCTTCTGGCTACACCTTC. Residues: CASSYFGTGSSGYTF.

Turning to this clonotype: A much larger clone differs from this one at a single base, so this may be a read error. Here the CDR3 omits its conserved ending phenylalanine or tryptophan, so a read error is the likely source. This chain links TRBV3-1 with TRBJ1-6, with TRBD1 as a possible D gene (6 bases). V gave up 4 bases and J gave up 7 bases, with 23 bases separating them. The CDR3 covers 18 residues. The germline CDR1 and CDR2 sequences are LGHDT and YNNKEL (reference sequence). The CDR3: CASSRYITGIGSNSPLHL. CDR3 nucleotides: TGTGCCAGCAGCCGCTATATCACAGGGATTGGGTCGAATTCACCCCTCCACCTT.